This is a list of T cell receptor beta chains from one sample in a study of blood T cell repertoires in COVID-19. Assay: immunoSEQ multiplex PCR; the TCRdb copy retains only in-frame clones and omits some. Among 300,000 to 350,000 clones, around nine tenths were seen once, and the ten largest hold 5% to 6%. The sample comprised PBMCs or T cells enriched from blood (not recorded which). These receptors were taken from a man aged 30 to 45 who had recovered from COVID-19. Each CDR3 is given with its conserved first and last residue. D genes are given only for firm matches. For some rows the clone size is stated as once, few or many, or as a class when expanded; others skip it.

J gene	clone size	V gene	D gene	CDR3 DNA	CDR3 protein
TRBJ2-7	-	TRBV10-2	TRBD2	TGCGCCAGCACCCTCGTAAGACTAGCGGGGGGGCCCAAGGACGAGCAGTACTTC	CASTLVRLAGGPKDEQYF
TRBJ1-4	-	TRBV7-9	TRBD1	TGTGCCAGCAGCTTGGGACAGGAGAATGAAAAACTGTTTTTT	CASSLGQENEKLFF
TRBJ1-4	-	TRBV9	TRBD1	TGTGCCAGCAGCGCCACAGGGGGCTGGGTTGAAAAACTGTTTTTT	CASSATGGWVEKLFF
TRBJ2-2	-	TRBV9	-	TGTGCCAGCAGCGTAGGGACAATGAACACCGGGGAGCTGTTTTTT	CASSVGTMNTGELFF
TRBJ1-5	-	TRBV27	TRBD1	TGTGCCAGCAGACCCTCGGGACAGGGGTCCAATCAGCCCCAGCATTTT	CASRPSGQGSNQPQHF
TRBJ2-6	-	TRBV2	-	TGTGCCAGCAGTGGCGACTCTGGGGCCAACGTCCTGACTTTC	CASSGDSGANVLTF
TRBJ1-4	once	TRBV7-2	TRBD1	TGTGCCAGCAGCGCGGGGACAGGGCGGTATGAAAAACTGTTTTTT	CASSAGTGRYEKLFF
TRBJ2-2	-	TRBV19	-	TGTGCCAGTTGTCCTGGACAGTTCCGGGAGCTGTTTTTT	CASCPGQFRELFF
TRBJ1-6	-	TRBV11-1	-	TGTGCCAGCAGCTTAGCGGGCAGCAATTCACCCCTCCACTTT	CASSLAGSNSPLHF
TRBJ2-1	once	TRBV3-1/TRBV3-2	-	TGTGCCAGCAGCCACAACCTATGGACAGACAATGAGCAGTTCTTC	CASSHNLWTDNEQFF
TRBJ1-1	-	TRBV6-1	TRBD1	TGTGCCAGCAGTGAAGAAGAGGGGGCTGGGACTGAAGCTTTCTTT	CASSEEEGAGTEAFF
TRBJ2-5	-	TRBV3-1/TRBV3-2	TRBD1	TGTGCCAGCAGCCCGGGACAGGTCCAAGAGACCCAGTACTTC	CASSPGQVQETQYF
TRBJ1-4	-	TRBV7-9	TRBD1	TGTGCCAGCAGGACAGGGGATAATGAAAAACTGTTTTTT	CASRTGDNEKLFF
TRBJ1-1	-	TRBV3-1/TRBV3-2	-	TGTGCCAGCAGCCGAGCGGGGGGTGAAGCTTTCTTT	CASSRAGGEAFF
TRBJ1-1	-	TRBV18	TRBD1	TGTGCCAGCTCAAACAGGGGTTTAAACACTGAAGCTTTCTTT	CASSNRGLNTEAFF
TRBJ2-2	-	TRBV7-9	TRBD2	TGTGCCAGCAGCTTCGGACTAGCGGGGGGCGTACCCACCGGGGAGCTGTTTTTT	CASSFGLAGGVPTGELFF
TRBJ1-2	-	TRBV6-6	-	TGTGCCAGCAAGACCGGGACATACACTAACTATGGCTACACCTTC	CASKTGTYTNYGYTF
TRBJ1-3	few	TRBV14	-	TGTGCCAGCAGCCAGTATAGGGGGTCGGACACCATATATTTT	CASSQYRGSDTIYF
TRBJ2-7	-	TRBV7-9	-	TGTGCCAGCAGCTCAACAAGTCCAGGGGTAAGGGAGCAGTACTTC	CASSSTSPGVREQYF
TRBJ2-7	-	TRBV11-2	TRBD1	TGTGCCAGCAGCTTAGATCTAGACAGGGAGTACGAGCAGTACTTC	CASSLDLDREYEQYF
TRBJ1-2	-	TRBV3-1/TRBV3-2	TRBD1	TGTGCCAGCAGCCAGAACCGGGACAGGGATCGTTTCAACTATGGCTACACCTTC	CASSQNRDRDRFNYGYTF
TRBJ2-2	-	TRBV10-1	TRBD1	TGCGCCAGCAGTGAACAGGGGACCGGGGAGCTGTTTTTT	CASSEQGTGELFF
TRBJ2-2	-	TRBV7-9	-	TGTGCCAGCAGGAGAGTGGGAGTCGGGGAGCTGTTTTTT	CASRRVGVGELFF
TRBJ2-1	-	TRBV24-1	-	TGTGCCACCAGTGATTTAGGACAGCCCGGCTCCAATGAGCAGTTCTTC	CATSDLGQPGSNEQFF